One T cell receptor (beta chain) is described in this entry. Its antigen is undetermined. This sample was included in a study of CD4+ T cells in melanoma. Here immunoSEQ multiplex PCR was the method, and the copy in TCRdb shows in-frame clones only, minus some. The sample contains a few thousand clones, approximately 61% of which appear only once. Germline-derived CDR1 and CDR2 are GTSNPN and SVGIG (reference sequence). The CDR3 totals 14 residues. Trimming stripped 2 bases from V and 0 bases from J, with 8 bases between. Study conclusions and caveats: Reportedly, melanoma neoantigen-specific CD4+ T cells showed varied differentiation states. CD8+ T cell, macrophage and B cell function reportedly correlated with neoantigen-specific CD4+ T cells.

The chain has TRBV30 and TRBJ1-5, with D unresolved. This TCR came from a human donor with melanoma. The sample was cells from a culture (not recorded whether cultured in vitro). The CDR3 spells CAWSPSYSNQPQHF. The CDR3 DNA reads TGTGCCTGGAGTCCGAGCTATAGCAATCAGCCCCAGCATTTT. Based on the CDR3 plus reference TRBV30 and TRBJ1-5, the full variable domain is SQTIHQWPATLVQPVGSPLSLECTVEGTSNPNLYWYRQAAGRGLQLLFYSVGIGQISSEVPQNLSASRPQDRQFILSSKKLLLSDSGFYLCAWSPSYSNQPQHFGDGTRLSIL.